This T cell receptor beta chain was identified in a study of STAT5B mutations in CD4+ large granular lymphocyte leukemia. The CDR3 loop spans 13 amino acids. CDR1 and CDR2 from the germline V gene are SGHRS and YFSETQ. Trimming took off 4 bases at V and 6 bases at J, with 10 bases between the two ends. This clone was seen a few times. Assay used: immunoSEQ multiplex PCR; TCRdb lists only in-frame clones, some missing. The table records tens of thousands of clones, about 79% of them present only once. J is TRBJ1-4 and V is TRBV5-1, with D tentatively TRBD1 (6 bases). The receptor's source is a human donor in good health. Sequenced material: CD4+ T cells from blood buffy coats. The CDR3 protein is CASSEGVDEKLFF. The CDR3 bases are TGCGCCAGCAGCGAGGGGGTTGATGAAAAACTGTTTTTT.